The entry that follows covers one T cell receptor beta chain sequence. This sample was included in a study of blood T cell repertoires in COVID-19. About the research overall: The study drew acute and convalescent COVID-19 samples from the United States, Italy and Spain.

Within the 2 weeks before study entry, each person in the exposed group met a COVID-19 case. Some clones are missing from TCRdb's copy, which holds only in-frame ones; the method was immunoSEQ multiplex PCR. The data show 400,000 to 500,000 clones, around nine tenths seen once. CDR1 and CDR2 from the germline V gene are MDHEN and SYDVKM. V shed 5 bases, J shed 3 bases, and the junction held 10 bases outside the gene matches. The CDR3 has 17 residues. The sample consisted of PBMCs or T cells enriched from blood (not recorded which). This chain connects TRBV28 to TRBJ2-1, with 10 bases lining up with TRBD2. The receptor comes from a woman aged 18-35 years who had been exposed to COVID-19. CDR3 nucleotides: TGTGCCAGCAGTGACCCGAGGAGCGGGGGGGGCTACAATGAGCAGTTCTTC. Its protein is CASSDPRSGGGYNEQFF.